This record covers a single TCR beta chain. The time point: newly diagnosed GD, antithyroid drugs for less than 3 months. The TCR library used RNA extracted from PBMCs. This sample is drawn from a study of regulatory T cells in long-lasting Graves disease. Germline CDR1 reads MDHEN; CDR2 reads SYDVKM. The CDR3 is 14 amino acids. V lost 10 bases and J 0 bases, leaving 12 bases between the germline ends. The authors built TCR beta libraries using iRepertoire HTBI primers and Arm-PCR of CDR3 regions. One entry per CDR3 protein, called by TCRdb with MiXCR from the multiplex PCR reads. The data show about 440,000 distinct CDR3 sequences, 14% to 15% seen once. Separately, the same data were catalogued under a study of T cells in Graves' hyperthyroidism and ophthalmopathy.

The receptor comes from a woman in her twenties or thirties with Graves disease. The chain carries TRBV28 and TRBJ2-2; D call uncertain. This specimen consisted of peripheral blood mononuclear cells (PBMCs), obtained at new diagnosis, from a patient treated with antithyroid drugs. CDR3 coding DNA: TGTGCCACCCGGCGCATATCGAACACCGGGGAGCTGTTTTTT. As protein: CATRRISNTGELFF.